This T cell receptor beta chain was identified in a study of blood T cell repertoires in COVID-19. The overall study: Researchers got acute and convalescent COVID-19 samples from the United States, Italy and Spain.

Per the original data handling: Reference gene primer amplification gave estimated nucleated cell counts. Repertoires were generated with immunoSEQ multiplex PCR, while TCRdb's copy carries only in-frame clones and drops some. V and J calls and clone size are those listed in that table; D and trimming were worked out from the DNA. The sample lists fewer than 250,000 clones; roughly four fifths were seen once. CDR1 and CDR2 (germline): SGHAT, FQNNGV. The CDR3 length is 13 residues. V lost 1 base to trimming and J lost 3 bases, with 6 bases between them. The chain carries TRBV11-2 and TRBJ1-2; possibly TRBD1 for D (5 bases). The TCR comes from a woman in her 70s with active or convalescent COVID-19. The sequencing sample was made of peripheral blood. As DNA, the CDR3 is TGTGCCAGCAGCTTAGCACAGGACTATGGCTACACCTTC. Translated, it gives CASSLAQDYGYTF. Filled out from reference TRBV11-2 and TRBJ1-2, the complete variable domain reads EAGVAQSPRYKIIEKRQSVAFWCNPISGHATLYWYQQILGQGPKLLIQFQNNGVVDDSQLPKDRFSAERLKGVDSTLKIQPAKLEDSAVYLCASSLAQDYGYTFGSGTRLTVV.